One T cell receptor (beta chain) is described in this entry. Its antigen is still unknown. These data are taken from a study of cytomegalovirus exposure and HLA in healthy donors. As for the study in general: One earlier analysis, a look at 150 million to 200 million T cells, found 100 million to 130 million unique TCR beta sequences. Of the donors genotyped, 398 in all, 65% to 90% fell in the Caucasian-associated ancestry cluster.

Both 60 Vbeta primers and 13 Jbeta primers went into the PCR. Using immunoSEQ multiplex PCR, the repertoire was profiled, and TCRdb retains in-frame clones only, with some absent. The sample lists 120,000 or so clones; around 78% were seen once. Study-level points and caveats: Earlier analysis found most TCR beta V segments productive about 90% or about 30% of the time. Donors belonging to an Asian-associated ancestry cluster reportedly showed fewer N-insertions in productive TCRs than the roughly 670-donor mean, according to what a later analysis found.

This CDR3 region has 14 residues. CDR1 is SGHRS, CDR2 YFSETQ, per germline. Trimming cost V 4 bases and J 4 bases; bases outside gene matches: 2. J is TRBJ1-5 and V is TRBV5-1; 10 bases match TRBD1. This sequence was found in a man younger than 30 in good health and CMV-seropositive. Material for sequencing was PBMCs. The CDR3 sequence is CASSPGQGNQPQHF. In DNA form, the CDR3 reads TGCGCCAGCAGCCCGGGACAGGGGAATCAGCCCCAGCATTTT.